Sequencing of this T cell receptor (beta chain) was carried out in a study of blood T cell repertoires in COVID-19. Study summary: Collection of acute and convalescent COVID-19 samples took place in the United States, Italy and Spain. Sources were T cells, B-cell-depleted T cells, or PBMCs; the material itself was cDNA or gDNA.

Source study methods: Quantification of nucleated cells was approximated via reference gene primer amplification. The table came from immunoSEQ multiplex PCR; TCRdb's copy has only in-frame clones and leaves some out. V and J calls and clone size are copied from that table; D and trimming were computed from the DNA. The sample consists of 200,000 or so clones, approximately 85% of them appearing once. CDR1 MGHRA and CDR2 YSYEKL come from the germline V gene. V dropped 1 base and J dropped 3; count of bases not matched to a gene: 2. There are 14 residues in the CDR3. In regard to this clone: This CDR3 is also generated by other DNA sequences in the sample.

Source material: peripheral blood. This chain links TRBV4-1 with TRBJ2-7, with 8 bases that match TRBD1. The sequence was collected from a man in his sixties with acute or convalescent COVID-19. For the CDR3, the DNA is TGCGCCAGCAGCCAAGGGACAGGGCGCTACGAGCAGTACTTC. It specifies CASSQGTGRYEQYF.